These T cell receptor beta chains were read from a single sample in a study of T cell changes during pregnancy in multiple sclerosis. This table comes from immunoSEQ multiplex PCR, and its TCRdb copy is limited to in-frame clones, with some not included. This table holds 70,000 to 75,000 clones, approximately 94% found once. Sequenced here: peripheral blood, sampled in the second trimester of pregnancy. Every receptor here comes from a female donor in good health, enrolled as a control in a pregnancy study. The CDR3 runs from the conserved cysteine through the conserved F or W. D genes are given only for firm matches. Part of the rows lack a size; the others show once, few, many or a class for expanded clones.

D	V	J	size	DNA	CDR3
.	TRBV7-9	TRBJ1-2	.	TGTGCCAGCAGCTTATCGGGGAGCGGCTACACCTTC	CASSLSGSGYTF
.	TRBV27	TRBJ1-1	.	TGTGCCAGCAGTTTACGGTTGGGGAGAAGTGAAGCTTTCTTT	CASSLRLGRSEAFF
.	TRBV11-1	TRBJ2-7	.	TGTGCCAGCAGCTTATTAGGGAGCTCCTACGAGCAGTACTTC	CASSLLGSSYEQYF
.	TRBV6-5	TRBJ1-1	.	TGTGCCAGCAGTCACCTCGGGGGTCTGAACACTGAAGCTTTCTTT	CASSHLGGLNTEAFF
TRBD1	TRBV18	TRBJ2-3	.	TGTGCCAGCTCACCCCTGACAGGGTCGGCAGATACGCAGTATTTT	CASSPLTGSADTQYF
.	TRBV13	TRBJ1-6	.	TGTGCCAGCAGCCGTTGGGCGGGGGGCGATTCACCCCTCCACTTT	CASSRWAGGDSPLHF
TRBD1	TRBV5-1	TRBJ1-2	.	TGCGCCAGCAGCCGGGACAGAGTTAACTATGGCTACACCTTC	CASSRDRVNYGYTF
TRBD1	TRBV5-1	TRBJ1-1	.	TGCGCCAGCAGCTGGGGGACAGGGAGAGACCAGGGAGCTTTCTTT	CASSWGTGRDQGAFF
TRBD1	TRBV6-5	TRBJ2-7	.	TGTGCCAGCAGTAGTACCGGGACAGGGAGGGAAGAGCAGTACTTC	CASSSTGTGREEQYF
TRBD2	TRBV7-9	TRBJ2-1	.	TGTGCCAGCAGCTTAGCGCGCGGGGGGCCGCCCTACAATGAGCAGTTCTTC	CASSLARGGPPYNEQFF
.	TRBV28	TRBJ1-5	.	TGTGCCAGCAGCCCCCCATCAGGGCAGCCCCAGCATTTT	CASSPPSGQPQHF
.	TRBV6-5	TRBJ1-1	.	TGTGCCAGCAGCAAACAGGGGAACACTGAAGCTTTCTTT	CASSKQGNTEAFF
.	TRBV4-3	TRBJ2-5	.	TGCGCCAGCAGCGCCCGCGGGGGCTTACGTGAGACCCAGTACTTC	CASSARGGLRETQYF
.	TRBV19	TRBJ1-1	.	TGTGCCAGTAGTATATTTGTGGGAAATTCCAGGGGTTTGAACACTGAAGCTTTCTTT	CASSIFVGNSRGLNTEAFF
.	TRBV19	TRBJ1-6	.	TGTGCCAGCAGAAACAACAGGGAATATAATTCACCCCTCCACTTT	CASRNNREYNSPLHF
TRBD1	TRBV6-5	TRBJ2-1	.	TGTGCCAGCAGTTATAGGGACAGGGGTAATGAGCAGTTCTTC	CASSYRDRGNEQFF
.	TRBV29-1	TRBJ2-1	.	TGCAGCGTGGCAGTAGACAGGTACAATGAGCAGTTCTTC	CSVAVDRYNEQFF
.	TRBV5-4	TRBJ2-2	.	TGTGCCAGCAGCCCCCGAGCGGGCCCGAACACCGGGGAGCTGTTTTTT	CASSPRAGPNTGELFF
TRBD2	TRBV5-1	TRBJ2-3	.	TGCGCCAGCAGCTTGGCCCTTCGAGCGGGGGGGGAGGCAGATACGCAGTATTTT	CASSLALRAGGEADTQYF
.	TRBV27	TRBJ2-7	.	TGTGCCAGCAGTCCCGAGCGTGTCTTC	CASSPERVF
.	TRBV18	TRBJ1-3	.	TGTGCCAGCTCACCACCGGGACAAGCAAGCTCTGGAAACACCATATATTTT	CASSPPGQASSGNTIYF
TRBD2	TRBV6-6	TRBJ2-1	.	TGTGCCAGCAGGACTAGCGGGCGCTACAATGAGCAGTTCTTC	CASRTSGRYNEQFF
.	TRBV7-2	TRBJ1-2	.	TGTGCCAGCAGCCCCCCATTCTATGGCTACACCTTC	CASSPPFYGYTF
.	TRBV5-1	TRBJ1-3	once	TGCGCCAGCAGCTCTGGGGGGGCGGCTTCTTCTGGAAACACCATATATTTT	CASSSGGAASSGNTIYF
TRBD1	TRBV7-2	TRBJ2-7	.	TGTGCCAGCAGCTTCGATGGACAGGCCCTCACCTACGAGCAGTACTTC	CASSFDGQALTYEQYF
.	TRBV4-3	TRBJ2-1	.	TGCGCCAGCAGCCAAGAGTTCGGCCTAGGTGAGCAGTTCTTC	CASSQEFGLGEQFF
.	TRBV30	TRBJ1-5	.	TGTGCCTGGAGTTTGGGCAGCAATCAGCCCCAGCATTTT	CAWSLGSNQPQHF
.	TRBV27	TRBJ1-5	.	TGTGCCAGCAGTCTCAACAGGGTAGAATCGCCCCAGCATTTT	CASSLNRVESPQHF
.	TRBV27	TRBJ2-3	.	TGTGCCAGCAGTTTACCCCGCCCTGACAGGAGCACAGATACGCAGTATTTT	CASSLPRPDRSTDTQYF
.	TRBV30	TRBJ2-7	.	TGTGCCTGGAGTGTATCCCATTACGAGCAGTACTTC	CAWSVSHYEQYF
.	TRBV4-2	TRBJ2-1	.	TGTGCCAGCAGCCAAGATATTGGGGCGACAGGTCACAATGAGCAGTTCTTC	CASSQDIGATGHNEQFF
.	TRBV7-2	TRBJ1-1	.	TGTGCCAGCAGCCCCCCCGGGGTTAACACTGAAGCTTTCTTT	CASSPPGVNTEAFF